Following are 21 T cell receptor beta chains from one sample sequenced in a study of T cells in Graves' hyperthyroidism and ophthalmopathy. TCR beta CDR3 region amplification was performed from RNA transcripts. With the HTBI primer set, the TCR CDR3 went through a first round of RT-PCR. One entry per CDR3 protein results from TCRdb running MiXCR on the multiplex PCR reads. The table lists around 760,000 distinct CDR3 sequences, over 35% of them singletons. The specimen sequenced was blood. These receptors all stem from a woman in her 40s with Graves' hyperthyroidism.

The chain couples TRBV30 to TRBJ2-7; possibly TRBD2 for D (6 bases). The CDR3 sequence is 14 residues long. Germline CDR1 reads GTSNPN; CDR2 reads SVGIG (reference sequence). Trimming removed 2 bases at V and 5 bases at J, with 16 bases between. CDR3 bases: TGTGCCTGGAGTTACGACTCCGGAGGGAACGAGCAGTACTTC. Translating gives CAWSYDSGGNEQYF.

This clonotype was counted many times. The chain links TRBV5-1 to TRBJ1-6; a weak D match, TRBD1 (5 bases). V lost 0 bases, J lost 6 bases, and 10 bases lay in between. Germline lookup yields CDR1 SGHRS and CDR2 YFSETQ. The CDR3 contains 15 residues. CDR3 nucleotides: TGCGCCAGCAGCTTGGAAGGCGGGACTAATTCACCCCTCCACTTT. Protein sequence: CASSLEGGTNSPLHF.

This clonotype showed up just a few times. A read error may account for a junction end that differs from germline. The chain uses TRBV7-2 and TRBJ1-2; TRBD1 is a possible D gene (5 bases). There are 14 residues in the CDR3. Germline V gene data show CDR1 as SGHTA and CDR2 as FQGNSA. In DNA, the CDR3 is TGCGCCAGCAGCCAAGATGGGGGTGTCTATGGCTACACCTTC. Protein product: CASSQDGGVYGYTF.

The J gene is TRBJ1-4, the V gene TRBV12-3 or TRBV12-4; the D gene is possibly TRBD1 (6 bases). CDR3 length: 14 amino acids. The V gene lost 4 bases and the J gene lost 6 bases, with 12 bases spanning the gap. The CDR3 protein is CASSSSGAYEKLFF. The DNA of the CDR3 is TGTGCCAGCAGTTCCTCAGGGGCCTATGAAAAACTGTTTTTT.

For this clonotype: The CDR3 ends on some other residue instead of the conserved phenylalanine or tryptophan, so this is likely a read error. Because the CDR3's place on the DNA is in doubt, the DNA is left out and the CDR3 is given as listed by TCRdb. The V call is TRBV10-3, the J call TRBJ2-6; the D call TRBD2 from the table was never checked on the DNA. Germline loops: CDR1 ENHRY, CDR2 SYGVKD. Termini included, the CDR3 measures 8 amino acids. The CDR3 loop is CATRTSST.

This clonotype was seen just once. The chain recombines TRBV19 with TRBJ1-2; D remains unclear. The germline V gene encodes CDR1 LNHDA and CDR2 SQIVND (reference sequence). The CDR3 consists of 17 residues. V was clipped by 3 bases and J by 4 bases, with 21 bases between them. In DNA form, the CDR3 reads TGTGCCAGTAGTATTTCCGGTGGGCGGTCGGATTTCTATGGCTACACCTTC. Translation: CASSISGGRSDFYGYTF.

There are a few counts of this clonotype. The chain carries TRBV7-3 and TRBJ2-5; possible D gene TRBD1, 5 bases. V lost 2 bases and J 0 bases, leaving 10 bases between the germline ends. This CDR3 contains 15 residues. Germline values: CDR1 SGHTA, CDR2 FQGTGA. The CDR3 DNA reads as TGTGCCAGCAGCTTAGGGCCAGGGTACCAAGAGACCCAGTACTTC. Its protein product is CASSLGPGYQETQYF.

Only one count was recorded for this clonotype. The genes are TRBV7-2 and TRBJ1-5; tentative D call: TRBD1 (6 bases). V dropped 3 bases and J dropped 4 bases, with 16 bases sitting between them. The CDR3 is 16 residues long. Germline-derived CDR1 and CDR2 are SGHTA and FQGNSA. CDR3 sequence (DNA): TGTGCCAGCAGCTTGAGCTTCGGACAGTCAAATCAGCCCCAGCATTTT. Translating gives CASSLSFGQSNQPQHF.

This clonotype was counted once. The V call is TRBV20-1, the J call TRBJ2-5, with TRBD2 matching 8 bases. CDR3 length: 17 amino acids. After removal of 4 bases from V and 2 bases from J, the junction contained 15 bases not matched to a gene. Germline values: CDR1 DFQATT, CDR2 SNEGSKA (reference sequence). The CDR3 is CSAMGLAGLPTQETQYF. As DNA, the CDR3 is TGCAGTGCTATGGGGCTAGCGGGCCTCCCAACACAAGAGACCCAGTACTTC.

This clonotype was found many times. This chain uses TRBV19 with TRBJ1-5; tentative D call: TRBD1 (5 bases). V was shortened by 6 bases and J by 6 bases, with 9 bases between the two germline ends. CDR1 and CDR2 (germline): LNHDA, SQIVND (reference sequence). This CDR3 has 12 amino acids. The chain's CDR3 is CASSKRGQPQHF. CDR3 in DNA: TGTGCCAGTAGCAAAAGGGGTCAGCCCCAGCATTTT.

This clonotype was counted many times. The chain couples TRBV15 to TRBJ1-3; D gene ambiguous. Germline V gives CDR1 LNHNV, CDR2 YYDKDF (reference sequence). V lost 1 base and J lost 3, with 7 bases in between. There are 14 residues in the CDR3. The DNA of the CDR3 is TGTGCCACCAGCAGAGTTGCGGGTGGAAACACCATATATTTT. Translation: CATSRVAGGNTIYF.

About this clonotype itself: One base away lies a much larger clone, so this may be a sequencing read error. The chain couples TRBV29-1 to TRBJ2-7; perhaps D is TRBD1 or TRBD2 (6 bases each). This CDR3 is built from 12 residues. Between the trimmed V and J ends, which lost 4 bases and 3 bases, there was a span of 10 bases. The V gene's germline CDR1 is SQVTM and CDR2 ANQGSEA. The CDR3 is CSVGQDYYEQYF. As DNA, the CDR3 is TGCAGCGTTGGACAGGACTACTACGAGCAGTACTTC.

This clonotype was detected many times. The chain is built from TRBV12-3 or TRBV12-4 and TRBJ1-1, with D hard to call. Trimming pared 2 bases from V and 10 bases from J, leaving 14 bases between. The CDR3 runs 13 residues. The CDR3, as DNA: TGTGCCAGCAGTTTAATTGTGGCAGCCTCAGCTTTCTTT. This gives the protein CASSLIVAASAFF.

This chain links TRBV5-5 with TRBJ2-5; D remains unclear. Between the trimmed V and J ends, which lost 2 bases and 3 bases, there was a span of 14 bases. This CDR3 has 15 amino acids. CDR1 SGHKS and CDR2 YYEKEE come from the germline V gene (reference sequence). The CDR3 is CASSFLGNREETQYF. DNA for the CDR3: TGTGCCAGCAGCTTCTTAGGGAATCGGGAAGAGACCCAGTACTTC.

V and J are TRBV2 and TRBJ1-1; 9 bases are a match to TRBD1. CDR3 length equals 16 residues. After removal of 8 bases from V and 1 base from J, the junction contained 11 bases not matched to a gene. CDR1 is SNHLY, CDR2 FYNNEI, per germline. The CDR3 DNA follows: TGTGCCAGCTCATCCCCTTTGGACAGGGGGAACACTGAAGCTTTCTTT. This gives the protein CASSSPLDRGNTEAFF.

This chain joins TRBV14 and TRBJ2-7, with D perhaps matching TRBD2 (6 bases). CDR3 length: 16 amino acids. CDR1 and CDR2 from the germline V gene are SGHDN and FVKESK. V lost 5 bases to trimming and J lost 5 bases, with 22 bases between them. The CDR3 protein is CASSESPPGEYHEQYF. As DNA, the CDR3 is TGTGCCAGCAGCGAGAGCCCCCCGGGGGAGTATCACGAGCAGTACTTC.

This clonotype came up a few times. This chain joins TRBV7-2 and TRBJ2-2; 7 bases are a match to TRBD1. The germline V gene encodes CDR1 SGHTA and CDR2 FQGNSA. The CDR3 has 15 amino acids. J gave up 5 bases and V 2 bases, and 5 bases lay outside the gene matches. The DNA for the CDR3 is TGTGCCAGCAGCTTACCGAGGGGGCTTACCGGGGAGCTGTTTTTT. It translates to CASSLPRGLTGELFF.

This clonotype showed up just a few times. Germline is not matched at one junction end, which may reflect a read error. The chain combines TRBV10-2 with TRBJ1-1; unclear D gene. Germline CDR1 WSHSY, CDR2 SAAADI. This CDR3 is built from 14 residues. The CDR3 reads CASSYSAENTEAFF. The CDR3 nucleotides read TGTGCCAGCAGTTACTCGGCAGAGAACACTGAAGCTTTCTTT.

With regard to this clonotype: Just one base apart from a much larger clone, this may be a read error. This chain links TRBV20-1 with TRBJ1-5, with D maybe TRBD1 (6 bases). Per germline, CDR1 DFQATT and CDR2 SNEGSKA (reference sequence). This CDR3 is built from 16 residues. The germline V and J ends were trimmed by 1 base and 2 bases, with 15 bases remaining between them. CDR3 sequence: CSARVRGAPGNQPQHF. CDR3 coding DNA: TGCAGTGCTAGAGTAAGGGGGGCGCCGGGCAATCAGCCCCAGCATTTT.

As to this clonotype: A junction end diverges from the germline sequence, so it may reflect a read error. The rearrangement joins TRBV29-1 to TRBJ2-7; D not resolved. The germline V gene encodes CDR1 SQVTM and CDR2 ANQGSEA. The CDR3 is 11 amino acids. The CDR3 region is CSIEVQREQYF. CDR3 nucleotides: TGCAGCATTGAGGTCCAACGCGAGCAGTACTTC.

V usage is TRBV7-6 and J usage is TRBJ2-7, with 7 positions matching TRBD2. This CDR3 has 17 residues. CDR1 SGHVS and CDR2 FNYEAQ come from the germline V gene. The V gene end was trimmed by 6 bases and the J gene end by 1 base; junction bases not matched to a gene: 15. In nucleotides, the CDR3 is TGTGCCAGCAGTTTTTGGTCTACGGGAGGAAGGTCCTACGAGCAGTACTTC. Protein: CASSFWSTGGRSYEQYF.